The 2 T cell receptor beta chains below come from one sample, sequenced in a study of shared T cell receptors in the human thymus. Generated by immunoSEQ multiplex PCR, the TCRdb table keeps only in-frame clones and is missing some. The sample has about 660,000 clones, roughly 90% seen once. Separately, the same data were catalogued under a study of human thymus T cells.

Sequencing input: thymocytes. The receptors stem from a boy under two years old with a congenital heart defect.

The J gene is TRBJ2-1, the V gene TRBV21-1; the D call of TRBD2 is as the table states it, not checked on the DNA. TRBV21-1 is deemed a pseudogene. CDR3 length: 14 amino acids. In DNA form, the CDR3 reads TGTGCCAGCAGCAAAGCGCTTTACGGGAGGGAGCAGTTCTTC. This encodes CASSKALYGREQFF.

The rearrangement links TRBV6-1 to TRBJ2-1; TRBD1 might be the D (6 bases). Germline values: CDR1 MNHNS, CDR2 SASEGT. V gave up 5 bases and J gave up 6 bases, with 17 bases separating them. The CDR3 is made up of 15 amino acids. CDR3 DNA sequence: TGTGCCAGCAGTTCGCGCCGGGACATCCTCAATGAGCAGTTCTTC. Amino acids: CASSSRRDILNEQFF.